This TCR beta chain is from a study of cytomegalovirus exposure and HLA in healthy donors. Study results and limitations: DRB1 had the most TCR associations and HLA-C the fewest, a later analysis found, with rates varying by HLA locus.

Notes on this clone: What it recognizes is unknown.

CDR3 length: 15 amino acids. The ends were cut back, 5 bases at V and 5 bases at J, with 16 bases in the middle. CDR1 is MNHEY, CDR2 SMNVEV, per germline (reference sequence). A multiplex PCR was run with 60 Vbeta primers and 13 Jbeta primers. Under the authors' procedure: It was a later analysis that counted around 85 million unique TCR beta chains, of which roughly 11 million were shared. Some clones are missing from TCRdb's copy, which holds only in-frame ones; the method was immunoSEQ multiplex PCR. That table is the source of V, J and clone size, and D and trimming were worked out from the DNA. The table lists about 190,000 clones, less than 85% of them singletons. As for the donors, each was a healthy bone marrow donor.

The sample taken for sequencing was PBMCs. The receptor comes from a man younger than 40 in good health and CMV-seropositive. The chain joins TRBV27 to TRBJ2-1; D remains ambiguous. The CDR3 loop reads CASSKTRLGNNEQFF. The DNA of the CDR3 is TGTGCCAGCAGTAAAACCCGTCTAGGTAACAATGAGCAGTTCTTC.